These 21 T cell receptor beta chains share one sample of origin, sequenced in a study of blood T cell repertoires in COVID-19. Sequencing used immunoSEQ multiplex PCR; TCRdb keeps in-frame clones, though not all of them. The table shows more than 60,000 clones, with 70% to 90% occurring only once. The specimen was peripheral blood. The source is a woman older than 75 with active or convalescent COVID-19.

The chain links TRBV7-8 to TRBJ2-2; TRBD2 matches at 10 bases. CDR3 size: 15 residues. Germline V gene sequence: CDR1 SGHVS, CDR2 FQNEAQ. V shed 6 bases and J 7 bases; nucleotides not matched to a gene: 8. The DNA for the CDR3 is TGTGCCAGCAGAGAGAGCGGGGGGGCTGGCGGGGAGCTGTTTTTT. It specifies CASRESGGAGGELFF.

The J gene is TRBJ1-2, the V gene TRBV5-1; a possible D gene is TRBD1 (5 bases). CDR3 length equals 15 residues. Deletions cut 0 bases from V and 7 bases from J, with 16 bases between. The V gene's germline CDR1 is SGHRS and CDR2 YFSETQ. The CDR3 DNA sequence: TGCGCCAGCAGCTTGGGGGACTCTTACAGGAGTGGCTACACCTTC. Protein: CASSLGDSYRSGYTF.

The chain has TRBV19 and TRBJ2-3, with 9 nucleotides matching TRBD2. Looked up from germline, CDR1 is LNHDA and CDR2 is SQIVND (reference sequence). This CDR3 region has 15 residues. The J segment lost 6 bases and the V segment lost 1 base, leaving 5 bases of the junction unmatched. This CDR3 reads CASSIGGGRADTQYF. CDR3 nucleotide sequence: TGTGCCAGTAGTATAGGTGGCGGGAGGGCCGATACGCAGTATTTT.

The CDR3 here is CASSYSTGIRAEAFF. The CDR3, as DNA: TGTGCCAGCAGTTACAGCACCGGGATTAGGGCTGAAGCTTTCTTT. The chain has TRBV6-6 and TRBJ1-1; no definite D call. CDR1 and CDR2 (germline): MNHNY, SVGAGI (reference sequence). The CDR3 extends over 15 amino acids. V lost 2 bases to trimming and J lost 6 bases, with 16 bases between them.

The chain has TRBV6-5 and TRBJ1-6; 7 nucleotides align to TRBD1. CDR1 and CDR2 from the germline V gene are MNHEY and SVGAGI. This CDR3 spans 15 amino acids. V was clipped by 6 bases and J by 2 bases; unmatched bases: 4. The CDR3 spells CASSTGDTYNSPLHF. The DNA of the CDR3 is TGTGCCAGCAGCACAGGGGATACCTATAATTCACCCCTCCACTTT.

The chain is built from TRBV10-2 and TRBJ2-1, with D tentatively TRBD1 (6 bases). Germline CDR1 WSHSY, CDR2 SAAADI. This CDR3 has 16 amino acids. V was shortened by 6 bases and J by 0 bases, with 15 bases between the two germline ends. The CDR3 DNA is TGCGCCAGCAGAGCCCCAACAGGGATCTCCTACAATGAGCAGTTCTTC. Translated: CASRAPTGISYNEQFF.

This sequence joins TRBV5-1 and TRBJ1-2; perhaps TRBD1 as D (6 bases). This CDR3 is built from 13 residues. CDR1 is SGHRS and CDR2 is YFSETQ in the germline V gene. The ends were cut back, 0 bases at V and 5 bases at J, with 8 bases in the middle. Written as DNA, the CDR3 is TGCGCCAGCAGCTTGGAGGGACAATATGGCTACACCTTC. Protein: CASSLEGQYGYTF. The full variable domain, its missing parts supplied by reference TRBV5-1 and TRBJ1-2, is KAGVTQTPRYLIKTRGQQVTLSCSPISGHRSVSWYQQTPGQGLQFLFEYFSETQRNKGNFPGRFSGRQFSNSRSEMNVSTLELGDSALYLCASSLEGQYGYTFGSGTRLTVV.

The J gene is TRBJ1-6, the V gene TRBV6-1; the D is unclear. V was clipped by 2 bases and J by 11 bases, with 16 bases between them. Germline CDR1 is MNHNS and CDR2 is SASEGT. The CDR3 consists of 15 residues. The CDR3 is CASSENTVGLAPLHF. CDR3 in DNA: TGTGCCAGCAGTGAAAACACCGTCGGACTGGCACCCCTCCACTTT.

The V gene is TRBV2, the J gene TRBJ2-7; TRBD1 might be the D (6 bases). CDR3 length: 14 amino acids. Germline-derived CDR1 and CDR2 are SNHLY and FYNNEI. V was clipped by 5 bases and J by 0 bases, with 11 bases between them. The CDR3 DNA sequence: TGTGCCAGCAGTACAGGGTATTCCTCCTACGAGCAGTACTTC. Translation gives CASSTGYSSYEQYF. The full variable domain, with the rest looked up from reference TRBV2 and TRBJ2-7, is EPEVTQTPSHQVTQMGQEVILRCVPISNHLYFYWYRQILGQKVEFLVSFYNNEISEKSEIFDDQFSVERPDGSNFTLKIRSTKLEDSAMYFCASSTGYSSYEQYFGPGTRLTVT.

The chain has TRBV28 and TRBJ2-5, with 8 bases identical to TRBD1. This CDR3 has 14 amino acids. V dropped 8 bases and J dropped 5; count of bases not matched to a gene: 10. The V gene's germline CDR1 is MDHEN and CDR2 SYDVKM. The DNA of the CDR3 is TGTGCCAGCCGGGTCGGGACAGGAGGGGAGACCCAGTACTTC. Protein sequence: CASRVGTGGETQYF.

V usage is TRBV18 and J usage is TRBJ1-5; 7 bases map to TRBD1. The germline gives CDR1 KGHSH, CDR2 LQKENI. The CDR3 has 19 amino acids. V gave up 1 base and J gave up 5 bases; unmatched junction bases: 17. DNA for the CDR3: TGTGCCAGCTCACCACAGAGGGACAGTGGGGTAATGGGTTATCAGCCCCAGCATTTT. As protein: CASSPQRDSGVMGYQPQHF.

V is TRBV28 and J is TRBJ2-1; D may be TRBD1 (7 bases). The germline V and J ends were trimmed by 6 bases and 5 bases, with 17 bases remaining between them. The CDR3 has 15 residues. Germline V gives CDR1 MDHEN, CDR2 SYDVKM. CDR3 region: CASREGTALNNEQFF. The CDR3 nucleotides read TGTGCCAGCAGGGAGGGGACAGCCCTCAACAATGAGCAGTTCTTC.

This chain uses TRBV7-2 with TRBJ2-5; D is possibly TRBD1 (6 bases). The germline CDR1 and CDR2 sequences are SGHTA and FQGNSA. This CDR3 region has 13 residues. V was pared by 5 bases and J by 2 bases, with 9 bases between. This CDR3 is CASSPGAQETQYF. CDR3 in DNA: TGTGCCAGCAGCCCAGGGGCTCAAGAGACCCAGTACTTC.

The chain's CDR3 is CASSLTSRQRKETQYF. CDR3 in DNA: TGTGCCAGCAGCCTTACTTCCCGCCAGCGGAAAGAGACCCAGTACTTC. The rearrangement links TRBV7-9 to TRBJ2-5, with D perhaps TRBD2 (5 bases). The CDR3 contains 16 residues. V lost 5 bases and J 3 bases, leaving 19 bases between the germline ends. Germline V gene lookup returns CDR1 SEHNR and CDR2 FQNEAQ (reference sequence).

The rearrangement joins TRBV5-1 to TRBJ2-7; tentative D call: TRBD2 (7 bases). Germline V gene data show CDR1 as SGHRS and CDR2 as YFSETQ. V dropped 0 bases and J dropped 7 bases, with 17 bases sitting between them. This CDR3 is built from 15 residues. DNA for the CDR3: TGCGCCAGCAGCTTGGATTCTCTAGGGGGAGGGGAGCAGTACTTC. Protein product: CASSLDSLGGGEQYF. The whole variable domain, filled in from reference TRBV5-1 and TRBJ2-7, reads KAGVTQTPRYLIKTRGQQVTLSCSPISGHRSVSWYQQTPGQGLQFLFEYFSETQRNKGNFPGRFSGRQFSNSRSEMNVSTLELGDSALYLCASSLDSLGGGEQYFGPGTRLTVT.

The gene calls are TRBV6-2 or TRBV6-3 and TRBJ2-2; D ambiguous. The CDR3 spans 13 residues. Germline loops: CDR1 MNHEY, CDR2 SVGEGT. V was clipped by 4 bases and J by 7 bases, with 10 bases between them. CDR3 in amino acids: CASSSHSIGELFF. For the CDR3, the DNA is TGTGCCAGCAGTTCTCACTCGATCGGGGAGCTGTTTTTT.

In its sample, this clone was seen once. This chain links TRBV6-2 or TRBV6-3 with TRBJ2-7; 7 nucleotides line up with TRBD1. The V and J ends lost 2 bases and 4 bases, in that order; junction bases with no gene match: 17. This CDR3 is built from 18 residues. The germline CDR1 and CDR2 sequences are MNHEY and SVGEGT. The CDR3 reads CASSYLRKPGQSSYEQYF. CDR3 in DNA: TGTGCCAGCAGTTACCTACGGAAACCGGGACAGAGTTCTTACGAGCAGTACTTC.

The V call is TRBV20-1, the J call TRBJ1-5; 7 bases agree with TRBD1. The germline gives CDR1 DFQATT, CDR2 SNEGSKA (reference sequence). CDR3 length: 13 amino acids. V dropped 6 bases and J dropped 3; count of bases not matched to a gene: 5. The CDR3 here is CSASGTDNQPQHF. The DNA for the CDR3 is TGCAGTGCCAGTGGGACAGACAATCAGCCCCAGCATTTT.

The chain is built from TRBV6-2 or TRBV6-3 and TRBJ1-2; D call uncertain. This CDR3 spans 11 amino acids. Germline loops: CDR1 MNHEY, CDR2 SVGEGT. With 4 bases removed from V and 5 bases from J, the gap between germline ends came to 5 bases. The CDR3 sequence: CASSSGYGYTF. The CDR3 nucleotides are TGTGCCAGCAGTTCGGGTTATGGCTACACCTTC.

The chain employs TRBV20-1 and TRBJ2-1; D is perhaps TRBD1 (5 bases). Trimming stripped 3 bases from V and 4 bases from J, with 16 bases between. CDR1 and CDR2 from the germline V gene are DFQATT and SNEGSKA (reference sequence). This CDR3 contains 15 residues. CDR3 region: CSASGMGPRYNEQFF. CDR3 sequence (DNA): TGCAGTGCTAGTGGGATGGGGCCCAGGTACAATGAGCAGTTCTTC.

The V and J genes are TRBV2 and TRBJ2-5; 8 bases map to TRBD1. Germline CDR1 and CDR2: SNHLY and FYNNEI. The junction had 6 bases not matched to a gene; V was cut back by 4 bases and J by 5 bases. The CDR3 loop spans 14 amino acids. This chain's CDR3 is CASSGQGRGETQYF. CDR3 nucleotide sequence: TGTGCCAGCAGTGGACAGGGGCGAGGGGAGACCCAGTACTTC. The variable domain in full, completed from reference TRBV2 and TRBJ2-5, reads EPEVTQTPSHQVTQMGQEVILRCVPISNHLYFYWYRQILGQKVEFLVSFYNNEISEKSEIFDDQFSVERPDGSNFTLKIRSTKLEDSAMYFCASSGQGRGETQYFGPGTRLLVL.